This entry concerns a single T cell receptor beta chain. What it binds is not known. It was across several immunoSEQ plates that each subset's genomic DNA was evenly split. This table comes from immunoSEQ multiplex PCR, and its TCRdb copy is limited to in-frame clones, with some not included. The sample lists around 600,000 clones, 90% to 95% occurring once. This entry comes from a study of shared clonotypes between healthy human individuals. Overall study context: Sampling drew on donors who were a couple of women and a few men aged 18 to 49. General study points: Generally, estimated richness proved larger in naive subsets than it did in memory subsets. Non-shared clonotypes showed lower generation probabilities than clonotypes common to all four donors.

Terminally differentiated effector memory CD45RA+ cells were excluded from the naive CD8 cells, which were CD45RO-negative and positively selected for CCR7. Trimming stripped 7 bases from V and 3 bases from J, with 16 bases between. Germline loops: CDR1 SEHNR, CDR2 FQNEAQ (reference sequence). This CDR3 has 14 amino acids. The gene calls are TRBV7-9 and TRBJ2-7; D is tentatively TRBD1 or TRBD2 (5 bases each). The TCR was taken from a woman between 25 and 40 years old in good health. The sequencing input was naive CD8+ T cells sorted from blood. The CDR3 here is CASTTGTTFYEQYF. As DNA, the CDR3 is TGTGCCAGCACCACCGGGACCACCTTCTACGAGCAGTACTTC.